The clone carrying this T cell receptor (beta chain) was seen only a few times. The antigen is unknown. Trimming removed 2 bases at V and 5 bases at J, with 6 bases between. Per germline, CDR1 MDHEN and CDR2 SYDVKM. The CDR3 has 13 residues. The data stem from a study of T cell repertoires in cytomegalovirus infection. Study results and limitations: Across the ex vivo response, the dominant clonotypes were HLA-C-restricted CMV-specific TCR beta clonotypes.

MiXCR, applied by TCRdb to the reads, yields one record per CDR3 protein. The data hold about 160,000 distinct CDR3 sequences, with about 20% observed a single time. The receptor comes from a human donor in good health (CMV status not recorded). Some clones in this sample may be carry-over from other donors' samples. V and J are TRBV28 and TRBJ2-2; D not certain. The sample was CD8+ T cells from cultured PBMCs, taken from culture after CMV antigen stimulation. The CDR3 DNA follows: TGTGCCAGCAGTTTAACAAGGACCGGGGAGCTGTTTTTT. Translating gives CASSLTRTGELFF.